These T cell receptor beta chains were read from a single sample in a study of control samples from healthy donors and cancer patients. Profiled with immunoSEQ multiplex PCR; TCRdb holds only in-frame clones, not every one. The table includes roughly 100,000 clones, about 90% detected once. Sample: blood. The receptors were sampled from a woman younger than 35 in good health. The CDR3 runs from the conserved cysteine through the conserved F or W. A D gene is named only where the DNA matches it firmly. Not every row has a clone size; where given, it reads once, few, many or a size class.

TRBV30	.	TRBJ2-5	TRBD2	CAWSGDYRQETQYF	TGTGCCTGGAGTGGGGACTACCGCCAAGAGACCCAGTACTTC
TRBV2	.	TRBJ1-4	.	CASSQDEKLFF	TGTGCCAGCAGTCAAGATGAAAAACTGTTTTTT
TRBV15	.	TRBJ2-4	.	CATSRDLEGGRNIQYF	TGTGCCACCAGCAGAGATCTTGAGGGGGGGCGGAACATTCAGTACTTC
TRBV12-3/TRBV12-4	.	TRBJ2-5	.	CASSILKAETQYF	TGTGCCAGCAGTATCCTTAAGGCAGAGACCCAGTACTTC
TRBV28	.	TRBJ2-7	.	CASSRIYEQYF	TGTGCCAGCAGCCGAATCTACGAGCAGTACTTC
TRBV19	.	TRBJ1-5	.	CASSITGLGQPQHF	TGTGCCAGTAGTATCACAGGGCTGGGTCAGCCCCAGCATTTT
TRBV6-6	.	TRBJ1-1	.	CASSTSGVNTEAFF	TGTGCCAGCAGTACCTCTGGAGTAAACACTGAAGCTTTCTTT
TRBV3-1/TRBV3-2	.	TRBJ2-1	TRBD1	CASSQDTLRGQGPYNEQFF	TGTGCCAGCAGCCAAGATACGCTTCGGGGACAGGGGCCCTACAATGAGCAGTTCTTC
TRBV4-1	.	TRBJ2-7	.	CASSQVDQASYEQYF	TGCGCCAGCAGCCAAGTGGATCAGGCGTCCTACGAGCAGTACTTC
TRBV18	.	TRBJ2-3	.	CASSPELADTQYF	TGTGCCAGCTCCCCCGAGCTTGCTGATACGCAGTATTTT
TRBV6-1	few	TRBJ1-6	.	CASSDTAPPLHF	TGTGCCAGCAGTGATACGGCTCCACCCCTCCACTTT
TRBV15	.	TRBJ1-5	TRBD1	CATSRALRQGRNQPQHF	TGTGCCACCAGCAGAGCATTAAGACAGGGCCGAAATCAGCCCCAGCATTTT
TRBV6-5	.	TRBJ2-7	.	CAARGAGTYEQYF	TGTGCCGCCAGGGGGGCAGGGACCTACGAGCAGTACTTC
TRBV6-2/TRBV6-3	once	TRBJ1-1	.	CASSPTSYGTEAFF	TGTGCCAGCAGCCCGACCTCATATGGAACTGAAGCTTTCTTT
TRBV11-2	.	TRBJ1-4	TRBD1	CASSLRGLLGATNEKLFF	TGTGCCAGCAGCTTAAGGGGGCTTCTTGGTGCAACTAATGAAAAACTGTTTTTT
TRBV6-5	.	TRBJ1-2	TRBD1	CASSQGQGVTGYTF	TGTGCCAGCAGTCAGGGACAGGGGGTAACTGGCTACACCTTC
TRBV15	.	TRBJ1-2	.	CATSSRRGHLNYGYTF	TGTGCCACCAGCTCCCGTCGGGGACATCTAAACTATGGCTACACCTTC
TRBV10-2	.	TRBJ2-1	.	CASSPVGNEQFF	TGCGCCAGCAGTCCTGTGGGCAATGAGCAGTTCTTC
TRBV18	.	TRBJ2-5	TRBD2	CASSPMASGAQETQYF	TGTGCCAGCTCACCAATGGCTAGCGGGGCCCAAGAGACCCAGTACTTC
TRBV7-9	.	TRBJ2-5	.	CASSPTLRGVGLETQYF	TGTGCCAGCAGCCCCACCTTGAGGGGAGTAGGTTTGGAGACCCAGTACTTC
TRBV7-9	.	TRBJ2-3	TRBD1	CASRLDRSDTQYF	TGTGCCAGCAGGCTGGACAGGAGCGATACGCAGTATTTT
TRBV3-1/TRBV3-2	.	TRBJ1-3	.	CASSHRSVSGNTIYF	TGTGCCAGCAGCCATAGGAGCGTGAGCGGAAACACCATATATTTT
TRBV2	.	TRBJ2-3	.	CASSEPISGATDTQYF	TGTGCCAGCAGTGAACCTATTAGCGGTGCCACAGATACGCAGTATTTT
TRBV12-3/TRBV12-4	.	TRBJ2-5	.	CASSLAAQETQYF	TGTGCCAGCAGTTTAGCCGCCCAAGAGACCCAGTACTTC
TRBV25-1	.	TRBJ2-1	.	CASSEYSPRGAGGEQFF	TGTGCCAGCAGTGAATATAGTCCCCGCGGGGCCGGTGGTGAGCAGTTCTTC